This T cell receptor (beta chain) came from a study of T-cell reconstitution after alpha-beta-depleted transplantation in children. Points from the study as a whole: Newly made T cells mostly supplied T-cell counts and diversity one year after transplant. Where some patients showed high TCRbeta diversity at day 60, it came from recipient T cells and thymic progenitors that had survived. Approximately two months post-transplant, alpha-beta T cells reportedly originated from several hundred expanded graft clones.

This sample's TCRbeta library carried unique molecular identifier barcodes. MiXCR, run by TCRdb on the PCR reads, gives a single entry per CDR3 protein. Altogether some 600,000 distinct CDR3 sequences are present, over 10% being singletons, with the ten largest covering over 2%. Per the germline V gene, CDR1 is SGHVS and CDR2 is FNYEAQ. V shed 5 bases and J 6 bases; nucleotides not matched to a gene: 8. This CDR3 comprises 15 residues. The sample holds many counts of this clonotype. Its antigen is not known. This chain connects TRBV7-6 to TRBJ2-1, with 9 positions matching TRBD2. The sample consisted of PBMCs, mostly from graft donor cells, taken 360 days after TCRalphabeta/CD19-depleted stem cell transplant. The origin of this receptor is a male patient between 5 and 17 years old who had a stem cell transplant for acute myeloid leukemia, so the T cells may come from the graft donor. CDR3 residues: CASSEPGLASNEQFF. The DNA for the CDR3 is TGTGCCAGCAGCGAGCCGGGACTAGCCTCCAATGAGCAGTTCTTC.